The text below deals with one T cell receptor (beta chain). The sample is drawn from a study of blood T cell repertoires in COVID-19. On the study more broadly: The United States, Italy and Spain supplied acute and convalescent COVID-19 samples.

Germline lookup yields CDR1 SGHKS and CDR2 YYEKEE (reference sequence). The length of the CDR3 is 14 residues. Trimming shortened V by 0 bases and J by 5 bases, and 9 bases separated the two germline ends. As processed by the authors: Reference gene primers were amplified, and this amplification served to estimate nucleated cell counts. Here immunoSEQ multiplex PCR was the method, and the copy in TCRdb shows in-frame clones only, minus some. From that table come the V and J calls and clone size; the DNA was used to work out D and trimming. The sample consists of 65,000 to 95,000 clones, under 80% of them appearing once.

The specimen was peripheral blood. The chain joins TRBV5-5 to TRBJ1-5; D is perhaps TRBD1 (5 bases). The origin of this receptor is a human donor in a cohort sampled during active COVID-19. Here the CDR3 reads CASSLAREDQPQHF. The CDR3 DNA reads as TGTGCCAGCAGCTTGGCCAGGGAGGATCAGCCCCAGCATTTT.